The source of this T cell receptor (beta chain) is a study of T cell responses to AZD1222 COVID-19 vaccine. Overall study findings and caveats: Baseline testing showed seropositivity in only a handful of AZD1222 recipients. A mostly white British donor set with more females was recruited, and clonal diversity was possibly underestimated.

A note on this clone: No antigen is known for it.

V was cut by 2 bases and J by 6 bases, with 9 bases left in between. The germline V gene encodes CDR1 SGHKS and CDR2 YYEKEE (reference sequence). This CDR3 region has 13 residues. Using immunoSEQ multiplex PCR, the repertoire was profiled, and TCRdb retains in-frame clones only, with some absent. The data hold roughly 140,000 clones, with around nine tenths observed a single time. This receptor was taken from an adult in good health. Sequenced here: peripheral blood, sampled on day 0 of AZD1222 vaccination. The chain joins TRBV5-5 to TRBJ1-5; possible D gene TRBD1, 5 bases. The CDR3 loop reads CASSLGGAQPQHF. The CDR3 nucleotides are TGTGCCAGCAGCTTAGGCGGGGCTCAGCCCCAGCATTTT. Drawing the rest from reference TRBV5-5 and TRBJ1-5, the complete variable domain is DAGVTQSPTHLIKTRGQQVTLRCSPISGHKSVSWYQQVLGQGPQFIFQYYEKEERGRGNFPDRFSARQFPNYSSELNVNALLLGDSALYLCASSLGGAQPQHFGDGTRLSIL.